This is a list of T cell receptor beta chains from one sample in a study of type 1 and type 2 diabetes patients. Each CDR3 protein gets one entry after TCRdb re-called the multiplex PCR reads with MiXCR. The table lists 250,000 or so distinct CDR3 sequences, roughly 50% of them singletons. The sequenced sample consisted of peripheral blood mononuclear cells (PBMCs). The receptors here all came from a man younger than 35 with type 2 diabetes. The CDR3 runs from the conserved cysteine through the conserved F or W. The D gene is left open where the match is weak. Some rows have no size entry. The others give once, few or many, or a class for an expanded clone.

clone size: few
V gene: TRBV7-9
CDR3 length: 15
D gene: NA
J gene: TRBJ2-1
CDR3 protein: CASSLIPSSYNEQFF
CDR3 DNA: TGTGCCAGTAGTCTTATCCCGAGCTCCTACAATGAGCAGTTCTTC

clone size: few
V gene: TRBV19
CDR3 length: 16
D gene: TRBD2
J gene: TRBJ2-3
CDR3 protein: CASSTVLATSTDTQYF
CDR3 DNA: TGTGCCAGTAGTACGGTACTAGCGACCAGCACAGATACGCAGTATTTT

clone size: many
V gene: TRBV6-6
CDR3 length: 15
D gene: NA
J gene: TRBJ2-2
CDR3 protein: CASSYLAGQGGELFF
CDR3 DNA: TGTGCCAGCAGTTACTTGGCAGGGCAGGGCGGGGAGCTGTTTTTT

clone size: few
V gene: TRBV19
CDR3 length: 16
D gene: TRBD1
J gene: TRBJ1-1
CDR3 protein: CASRRRQGLGIAEAFF
CDR3 DNA: TGTGCCAGTAGAAGACGACAGGGTTTAGGCATCGCTGAAGCTTTCTTT

clone size: NA
V gene: TRBV19
CDR3 length: 12
D gene: NA
J gene: TRBJ2-3
CDR3 protein: CASSIWGDTQYF
CDR3 DNA: TGTGCCAGTAGTATCTGGGGAGATACGCAGTATTTT

clone size: NA
V gene: TRBV5-1
CDR3 length: 15
D gene: TRBD2
J gene: TRBJ2-7
CDR3 protein: CASSLAGGAGYEQYF
CDR3 DNA: TGCGCCAGCAGCTTGGCCGGGGGGGCAGGCTACGAGCAGTACTTC

clone size: NA
V gene: TRBV9
CDR3 length: 16
D gene: TRBD1
J gene: TRBJ2-3
CDR3 protein: CASSPRQGVGTDTQYF
CDR3 DNA: TGTGCCAGCAGCCCCCGACAGGGGGTCGGCACAGATACGCAGTATTTT

clone size: many
V gene: TRBV15
CDR3 length: 12
D gene: NA
J gene: TRBJ1-1
CDR3 protein: CATKTMNTEAFF
CDR3 DNA: TGTGCCACCAAGACAATGAACACTGAAGCTTTCTTT

clone size: NA
V gene: TRBV30
CDR3 length: 11
D gene: NA
J gene: TRBJ2-1
CDR3 protein: CAWSVRVEQFF
CDR3 DNA: TGTGCCTGGAGTGTGCGTGTAGAGCAGTTCTTC

clone size: NA
V gene: TRBV10-3
CDR3 length: 17
D gene: TRBD1
J gene: TRBJ2-1
CDR3 protein: CAISDPTGTGGPYEQFF
CDR3 DNA: TGTGCCATCAGTGACCCCACCGGGACAGGGGGACCGTATGAGCAGTTCTTC

clone size: NA
V gene: TRBV24-1
CDR3 length: 10
D gene: NA
J gene: TRBJ2-3
CDR3 protein: CATRADTQYF
CDR3 DNA: TGTGCCACTCGGGCAGATACGCAGTATTTT

clone size: NA
V gene: TRBV10-3
CDR3 length: 13
D gene: NA
J gene: TRBJ1-5
CDR3 protein: CASSKEGGQPQHF
CDR3 DNA: TGTGCCAGCTCAAAAGAAGGGGGTCAGCCCCAGCATTTT

clone size: NA
V gene: TRBV20-1
CDR3 length: 12
D gene: NA
J gene: TRBJ1-1
CDR3 protein: CSARPLNTEAFF
CDR3 DNA: TGCAGTGCTAGACCGCTAAACACTGAAGCTTTCTTT